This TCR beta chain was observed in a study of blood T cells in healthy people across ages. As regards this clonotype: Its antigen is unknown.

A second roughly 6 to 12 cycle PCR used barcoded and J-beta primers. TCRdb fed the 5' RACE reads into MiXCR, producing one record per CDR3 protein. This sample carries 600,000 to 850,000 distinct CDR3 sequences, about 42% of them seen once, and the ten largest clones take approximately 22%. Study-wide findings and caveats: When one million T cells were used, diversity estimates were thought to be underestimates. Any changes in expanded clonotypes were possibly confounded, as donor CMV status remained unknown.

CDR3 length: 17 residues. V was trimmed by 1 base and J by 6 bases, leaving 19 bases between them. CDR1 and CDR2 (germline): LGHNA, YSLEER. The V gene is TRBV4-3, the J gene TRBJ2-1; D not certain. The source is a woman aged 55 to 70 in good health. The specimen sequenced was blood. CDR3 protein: CASSQARLRDPTNEQFF. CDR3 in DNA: TGCGCCAGCAGCCAAGCGAGGTTGCGTGACCCTACCAATGAGCAGTTCTTC.